The 22 T cell receptor beta chains below come from one sample, sequenced in a study of shared clonotypes between healthy human individuals. Measured with immunoSEQ multiplex PCR; TCRdb has only the in-frame clones, and not every one. The data contain some 1.5 million clones, around 97% of them singletons. Sequencing used naive CD4+ T cells sorted from blood. Stated subset: CD45RA+ positively selected. These receptors came from a man between 25 and 39 years old in good health.

The rearrangement links TRBV5-1 to TRBJ2-3; possibly TRBD1 for D (5 bases). Germline V gives CDR1 SGHRS, CDR2 YFSETQ. Trimming removed 3 bases from V and 5 bases from J, with 13 bases in between. The CDR3 has 14 amino acids. The CDR3 loop reads CASSWGRERDTQYF. DNA of the CDR3: TGCGCCAGCAGCTGGGGCAGGGAAAGAGATACGCAGTATTTT. The complete variable domain, with remaining parts taken from reference TRBV5-1 and TRBJ2-3, reads KAGVTQTPRYLIKTRGQQVTLSCSPISGHRSVSWYQQTPGQGLQFLFEYFSETQRNKGNFPGRFSGRQFSNSRSEMNVSTLELGDSALYLCASSWGRERDTQYFGPGTRLTVL.

The rearrangement uses TRBV6-1 and TRBJ2-7; TRBD2 agrees at 12 bases. This CDR3 has 16 residues. Germline-derived CDR1 and CDR2 are MNHNS and SASEGT. With 4 bases clipped from V and 0 bases from J, the junction kept 4 bases outside the gene matches. CDR3 DNA sequence: TGTGCCAGCAGTGCCTTGACTAGCGGGAGCTCCTACGAGCAGTACTTC. Protein product: CASSALTSGSSYEQYF.

The chain joins TRBV11-3 to TRBJ2-2, with 7 nucleotides matching TRBD2. Trimming took 4 bases from V and 7 from J; bases not matched to a gene: 3. The germline CDR1 and CDR2 sequences are SGHNT and YENEEA. CDR3 length: 13 amino acids. CDR3 loop: CASSSGTIGELFF. CDR3 DNA sequence: TGTGCCAGCAGCTCGGGGACTATCGGGGAGCTGTTTTTT.

The chain is built from TRBV15 and TRBJ2-3; D gene ambiguous. Germline V gene lookup returns CDR1 LNHNV and CDR2 YYDKDF (reference sequence). CDR3 size: 14 residues. Trimming left V 4 bases short and J 2 bases short, with 10 bases between. CDR3 bases: TGTGCCACCAGCATCGGGTCGAACACAGATACGCAGTATTTT. This translates into CATSIGSNTDTQYF. Full variable domain (outside the CDR3, taken from reference TRBV15 and TRBJ2-3): DAMVIQNPRYQVTQFGKPVTLSCSQTLNHNVMYWYQQKSSQAPKLLFHYYDKDFNNEADTPDNFQSRRPNTSFCFLDIRSPGLGDTAMYLCATSIGSNTDTQYFGPGTRLTVL.

V usage is TRBV5-6 and J usage is TRBJ1-2, with D maybe TRBD1 (6 bases). The germline CDR1 and CDR2 sequences are SGHDT and YYEEEE. The germline V and J ends were trimmed by 4 bases and 7 bases, with 11 bases remaining between them. There are 12 residues in the CDR3. The CDR3 spells CASSHTDSGYTF. The CDR3 coding sequence is TGTGCCAGCAGCCATACGGACAGTGGCTACACCTTC. Supplemented by reference TRBV5-6 and TRBJ1-2, the full variable domain reads DAGVTQSPTHLIKTRGQQVTLRCSPKSGHDTVSWYQQALGQGPQFIFQYYEEEERQRGNFPDRFSGHQFPNYSSELNVNALLLGDSALYLCASSHTDSGYTFGSGTRLTVV.

The chain uses TRBV7-9 and TRBJ1-5; D may be TRBD1 (5 bases). V was pared by 1 base and J by 0 bases, with 7 bases between. The CDR3 contains 15 residues. In germline, CDR1 is SEHNR, CDR2 FQNEAQ (reference sequence). Here the CDR3 reads CASSLGQGSNQPQHF. The CDR3 nucleotides are TGTGCCAGCAGCTTAGGGCAGGGTAGCAATCAGCCCCAGCATTTT.

The chain has TRBV7-2 and TRBJ1-2; TRBD1 aligns across 9 bases. Germline CDR1 and CDR2: SGHTA and FQGNSA. The V segment lost 5 bases and the J segment 4 bases; nucleotides outside the gene matches: 8. The CDR3 is 15 residues long. Here the CDR3 DNA reads TGTGCCAGCAGCAAGACCGGGACAGGGACCTATGGCTACACCTTC. The encoded protein is CASSKTGTGTYGYTF.

The chain combines TRBV27 with TRBJ2-7, with D maybe TRBD1 (6 bases). V shed 9 bases and J shed 1 base, with 16 bases lying between them. From germline, CDR1 is MNHEY and CDR2 SMNVEV (reference sequence). The CDR3 is made up of 14 amino acids. CDR3 sequence (DNA): TGTGCCAGTAGAAACCTCGGACAGTCCTACGAGCAGTACTTC. Amino acid sequence: CASRNLGQSYEQYF.

CDR3 bases: TGTGCCAGCAGCCACCCCATTAAGGGGGGCGTGGAAGAGACCCAGTACTTC. Encoded protein: CASSHPIKGGVEETQYF. This sequence joins TRBV4-2 and TRBJ2-5; D may correspond to TRBD1 or TRBD2 (6 bases each). The CDR3 is 17 amino acids. The germline CDR1 and CDR2 sequences are LGHNA and YNFKEQ. V was cut by 3 bases and J by 3 bases, with 20 bases left in between.

This chain joins TRBV30 and TRBJ1-2, with no clear D. Germline CDR1 is GTSNPN and CDR2 is SVGIG (reference sequence). Trimming pared 0 bases from V and 8 bases from J, leaving 13 bases between. The CDR3 has 13 amino acids. CDR3: CAWSVGHAMGYTF. The CDR3 DNA follows: TGTGCCTGGAGTGTCGGCCATGCCATGGGCTACACCTTC.

The chain recombines TRBV6-5 with TRBJ1-1; 9 bases are a match to TRBD1. Per germline, CDR1 MNHEY and CDR2 SVGAGI. J gave up 4 bases and V 5 bases, and 8 bases lay outside the gene matches. The CDR3 spans 15 residues. The DNA for the CDR3 is TGTGCCAGCAGTCACCGACAGGGGGTAGGCACTGAAGCTTTCTTT. Its translation is CASSHRQGVGTEAFF.

The J gene is TRBJ2-2, the V gene TRBV5-1; the D is unclear. Trimming took off 6 bases at V and 2 bases at J, with 8 bases between the two ends. Germline V gene data show CDR1 as SGHRS and CDR2 as YFSETQ. This CDR3 has 13 residues. For the CDR3, the DNA is TGCGCCAGCACCGTTCGAAACACCGGGGAGCTGTTTTTT. Translating gives CASTVRNTGELFF. The variable domain in full, with the rest retrieved from reference TRBV5-1 and TRBJ2-2, is KAGVTQTPRYLIKTRGQQVTLSCSPISGHRSVSWYQQTPGQGLQFLFEYFSETQRNKGNFPGRFSGRQFSNSRSEMNVSTLELGDSALYLCASTVRNTGELFFGEGSRLTVL.

This clone came up once. A junction boundary mismatches the germline segment, possibly from a read error. This chain connects TRBV7-3 to TRBJ2-7; the D gene is possibly TRBD1 (5 bases). Germline V gene data show CDR1 as SGHTA and CDR2 as FQGTGA. This CDR3 region has 15 residues. The CDR3 DNA follows: TGTGCCAGCAGCTTAGCAAGCAGGGTCTCCTACGAGCAGCACTTC. It yields the protein CASSLASRVSYEQHF.

The chain recombines TRBV28 with TRBJ2-2, with 8 bases aligning to TRBD1. The CDR3 extends over 16 amino acids. Trimming cost V 5 bases and J 3 bases; bases outside gene matches: 8. The germline V gene has CDR1 MDHEN and CDR2 SYDVKM. Here the CDR3 DNA reads TGTGCCAGCAGTCCAAGGCAGGGGGCTGACACCGGGGAGCTGTTTTTT. This gives the protein CASSPRQGADTGELFF.

This clone appeared once. The chain carries TRBV5-5 and TRBJ1-5, with 7 nucleotides matching TRBD1. V lost 2 bases to trimming and J lost 2 bases; unmatched junction nucleotides: 4. There are 15 residues in the CDR3. The germline V gene encodes CDR1 SGHKS and CDR2 YYEKEE (reference sequence). CDR3 in amino acids: CASSLTGAGNQPQHF. The CDR3 DNA reads as TGTGCCAGCAGCTTAACAGGGGCGGGCAATCAGCCCCAGCATTTT.

The chain has TRBV29-1 and TRBJ2-7, with 9 bases fitting TRBD1. Germline values: CDR1 SQVTM, CDR2 ANQGSEA. This CDR3 has 13 amino acids. J lost 4 bases, V lost 4 bases, and 5 bases had no gene match. CDR3 amino acids: CSVAPGQGYEQYF. The CDR3 DNA reads as TGCAGCGTTGCCCCGGGACAGGGATACGAGCAGTACTTC.

For this clone: This CDR3 is also generated by other DNA sequences in the sample. The J gene is TRBJ1-1, the V gene TRBV7-9, with a possible D match to TRBD1 (5 bases). V lost 1 base to trimming and J lost 2 bases, with 8 bases between them. Per germline, CDR1 SEHNR and CDR2 FQNEAQ (reference sequence). This CDR3 contains 14 residues. The CDR3 is CASSLGQGNTEAFF. The CDR3 region has the DNA TGTGCCAGCAGCTTAGGCCAGGGAAACACTGAAGCTTTCTTT.

CDR3 sequence reads: CASSTYLTSADYNEQFF. The CDR3, as DNA: TGTGCCAGCAGCACGTACCTCACAAGCGCTGACTACAATGAGCAGTTCTTC. V usage is TRBV9 and J usage is TRBJ2-1; D call uncertain. CDR3 length equals 17 residues. V shed 4 bases and J shed 3 bases, with 20 bases lying between them. CDR1 SGDLS and CDR2 YYNGEE come from the germline V gene.

This chain joins TRBV7-9 and TRBJ2-3; D is unresolved. V lost 5 bases and J lost 2, with 20 bases in between. This CDR3 has 17 amino acids. Germline V gene lookup returns CDR1 SEHNR and CDR2 FQNEAQ (reference sequence). The CDR3 here is CASSLHGSQDYTDTQYF. The CDR3 DNA reads TGTGCCAGCAGCCTCCACGGGTCACAAGATTACACAGATACGCAGTATTTT.

The chain employs TRBV11-2 and TRBJ2-2; possibly TRBD1 for D (5 bases). Germline CDR1 is SGHAT and CDR2 is FQNNGV. There are 15 residues in the CDR3. Trimming removed 6 bases at V and 6 bases at J, with 17 bases between. The CDR3 loop reads CASRGLRQISGELFF. CDR3 coding DNA: TGTGCCAGCAGGGGTCTAAGACAGATCTCCGGGGAGCTGTTTTTT.

This chain links TRBV7-9 with TRBJ2-5; 8 nucleotides align to TRBD2. Losses at the gene ends were 3 bases for V and 5 bases for J; bases not matched to a gene: 11. CDR3 size: 16 residues. The germline CDR1 and CDR2 sequences are SEHNR and FQNEAQ (reference sequence). As DNA, the CDR3 is TGTGCCAGCAGCTTTTCCGGGAGGGCCTGGGAGGAGACCCAGTACTTC. This sequence encodes CASSFSGRAWEETQYF.

The chain uses TRBV2 and TRBJ2-7; D may be TRBD1 or TRBD2 (5 bases each). The CDR3 length is 14 residues. Germline V CDR1 and CDR2: SNHLY, FYNNEI. V was shortened by 2 bases and J by 4 bases, with 12 bases between the two germline ends. CDR3: CASSELGTTYEQYF. The DNA of the CDR3 is TGTGCCAGCAGTGAACTTGGGACGACTTACGAGCAGTACTTC.